The present T cell receptor (beta chain) was sequenced within a study of blood T cell repertoires in COVID-19. From germline, CDR1 is SGHNT and CDR2 YYREEE (reference sequence). CDR3 length equals 14 residues. Trimming took off 0 bases at V and 4 bases at J, with 8 bases between the two ends. The assay was immunoSEQ multiplex PCR, and TCRdb's table has in-frame clones only and misses some. This sample has some 150,000 clones, with 70% to 90% found just once. V is TRBV5-4 and J is TRBJ1-3, with D perhaps TRBD1 (5 bases). Sequencing was carried out using peripheral blood. This clonotype originated in a woman aged 55 to 70 with COVID-19, enrolled during active disease. The DNA of the CDR3 is TGTGCCAGCAGCTTGGGACAGCCAGGAAACACCATATATTTT. Its protein is CASSLGQPGNTIYF.